This TCR beta chain came from a study of cytomegalovirus exposure and HLA in healthy donors. Looking at the study overall: In a later analysis, it was reported that the approximately 110 validation repertoires had been produced on the same platform as the 550 to 700 repertoires belonging to the first cohort.

V was trimmed by 5 bases and J by 2 bases, leaving 16 bases between them. The CDR3 is 16 amino acids. Germline lookup yields CDR1 LNHNV and CDR2 YYDKDF (reference sequence). The repertoire was sequenced with immunoSEQ multiplex PCR; TCRdb's copy has only in-frame clones and lacks some. This sample has some 150,000 clones, with more than 70% found just once. This receptor was obtained from a man younger than 35 in good health and CMV-seronegative. This chain joins TRBV15 and TRBJ1-5, with D possibly matching TRBD1 (5 bases). The specimen sequenced was PBMCs. The CDR3 bases are TGTGCCACCAGCCCCGCGGGGGGGGACGGCAATCAGCCCCAGCATTTT. Its translation: CATSPAGGDGNQPQHF.